This T cell receptor beta chain originates from a study of CD8 T cells in ankylosing spondylitis. Broader study findings: Those disease-linked clones were CD8+; they were also relatively rare in peripheral blood. Within ankylosing spondylitis blood, a TCR beta motif made up of roughly eight highly homologous variants appeared to be characteristic.

It was by quantitative 5'-RACE with molecular barcodes that TCR beta libraries were made. TCRdb independently ran MiXCR on the 5' RACE reads; one entry per CDR3 protein. The data show a few hundred thousand distinct CDR3 sequences, about 10% seen once. This clonotype was recorded many times. What it binds is unknown. The CDR3 sequence is 13 residues long. CDR1 is DFQATT, CDR2 SNEGSKA, per germline (reference sequence). The germline V and J ends were trimmed by 0 bases and 9 bases, with 12 bases remaining between them. V is TRBV20-1 and J is TRBJ2-1; D is possibly TRBD2 (6 bases). Sequencing was carried out using blood, either unsorted or a sorted T cell fraction (not recorded which). This TCR was sampled from a male donor with ankylosing spondylitis or in good health (not recorded which). The CDR3 DNA reads as TGCAGTGCTAGAGAGGGTCGGGACTTTGAGCAGTTCTTC. It yields the protein CSAREGRDFEQFF.